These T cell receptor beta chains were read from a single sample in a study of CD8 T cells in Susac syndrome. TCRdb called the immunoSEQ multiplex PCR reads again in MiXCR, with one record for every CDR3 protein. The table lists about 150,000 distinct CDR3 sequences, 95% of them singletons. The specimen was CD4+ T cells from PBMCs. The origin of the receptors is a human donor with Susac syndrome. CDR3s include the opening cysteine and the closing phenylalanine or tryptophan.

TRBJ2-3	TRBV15	CATSREISGVADTQYF
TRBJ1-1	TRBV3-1	CASSQDRGRGSNTEAFF
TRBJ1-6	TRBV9	CASSVGGSYNSPLHF
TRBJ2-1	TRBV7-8	CASSPLRTTNNEQFF
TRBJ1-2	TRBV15	CATSSGLGGYTF
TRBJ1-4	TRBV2	CASSDGTGNEKLFF
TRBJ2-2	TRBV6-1	CASSHSGGAGTGELFF
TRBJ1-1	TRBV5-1	CASSLGGRVTPEAFF
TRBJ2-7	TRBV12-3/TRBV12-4	CASSLQAGGTYEQYF
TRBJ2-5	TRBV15	CATSMGDRIMETQYF
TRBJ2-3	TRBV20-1	CSAKAQGRDTQYF
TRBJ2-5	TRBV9	CASSLRGTSGETQYF